Listed here are 11 T cell receptor beta chains from one sample, sequenced in a study of control samples from healthy donors and cancer patients. The repertoire was sequenced with immunoSEQ multiplex PCR; TCRdb's copy has only in-frame clones and lacks some. Counted here are around 170,000 clones, about 90% occurring once; the ten biggest clones make up roughly 0.7%. Sequencing was carried out using blood. The receptor source for this set is a woman aged 25 to 39 in good health.

The CDR3, as DNA: TGTGCCAGCAGCCCCCTTAGCGGGAGGGATACAGATACGCAGTATTTT. Protein sequence: CASSPLSGRDTDTQYF. V and J are TRBV7-2 and TRBJ2-3; 11 bases align to TRBD2. The CDR3 loop spans 16 amino acids. Unmatched junction bases numbered 7, after V lost 5 bases and J lost 3 bases. Germline V gene lookup returns CDR1 SGHTA and CDR2 FQGNSA. Drawing the rest from reference TRBV7-2 and TRBJ2-3, the complete variable domain is GAGVSQSPSNKVTEKGKDVELRCDPISGHTALYWYRQSLGQGLEFLIYFQGNSAPDKSGLPSDRFSAERTGGSVSTLTIQRTQQEDSAVYLCASSPLSGRDTDTQYFGPGTRLTVL.

Only a few counts were recorded for this clone. The CDR3 is CASSPQSLGNEQFF. The CDR3, as DNA: TGTGCCAGTAGTCCCCAGTCACTGGGCAATGAGCAGTTCTTC. The V call is TRBV19, the J call TRBJ2-1; D remains ambiguous. The CDR3 sequence is 14 residues long. Per germline, CDR1 LNHDA and CDR2 SQIVND (reference sequence). V was pared by 5 bases and J by 6 bases, with 14 bases between. Full variable domain (outside the CDR3, taken from reference TRBV19 and TRBJ2-1): DGGITQSPKYLFRKEGQNVTLSCEQNLNHDAMYWYRQDPGQGLRLIYYSQIVNDFQKGDIAEGYSVSREKKESFPLTVTSAQKNPTAFYLCASSPQSLGNEQFFGPGTRLTVL.

J is TRBJ2-1 and V is TRBV4-1, with D perhaps TRBD2 (6 bases). The V end lost 4 bases, the J end lost 8 bases, and 21 bases lay between the germline ends. CDR3 length: 16 amino acids. The germline gives CDR1 MGHRA, CDR2 YSYEKL. CDR3 sequence: CASSPISLRERYEQFF. In DNA, the CDR3 is TGCGCCAGCAGCCCGATTTCCCTCCGGGAGAGATATGAGCAGTTCTTC.

The chain employs TRBV9 and TRBJ1-6; D is perhaps TRBD1 (6 bases). The CDR3 loop spans 16 amino acids. V lost 3 bases and J lost 9, with 19 bases in between. Per germline, CDR1 SGDLS and CDR2 YYNGEE. CDR3 residues: CASSASTGYGGSPLHF. The CDR3 DNA reads as TGTGCCAGCAGCGCCTCCACAGGGTACGGAGGTTCACCCCTCCACTTT.

The CDR3 DNA reads TGTGCCAGCAGCTTAGATGGTAGGGGACGACCCACAGATACGCAGTATTTT. Translated, it gives CASSLDGRGRPTDTQYF. The chain recombines TRBV11-2 with TRBJ2-3; TRBD1 or TRBD2 may be the D gene (5 bases each). The CDR3 spans 17 residues. Trimming left V 0 bases short and J 2 bases short, with 15 bases between. Germline V lookup: CDR1 SGHAT, CDR2 FQNNGV. Supplemented by reference TRBV11-2 and TRBJ2-3, the full variable domain reads EAGVAQSPRYKIIEKRQSVAFWCNPISGHATLYWYQQILGQGPKLLIQFQNNGVVDDSQLPKDRFSAERLKGVDSTLKIQPAKLEDSAVYLCASSLDGRGRPTDTQYFGPGTRLTVL.

The chain has TRBV7-9 and TRBJ2-2, with a weak D call TRBD1 (6 bases). Germline CDR1 reads SEHNR; CDR2 reads FQNEAQ (reference sequence). Deletions cut 8 bases from V and 2 bases from J, with 15 bases between. CDR3 length equals 15 residues. CDR3 in DNA: TGTGCCAGCGGCGTGTCCGGGACAAACACCGGGGAGCTGTTTTTT. Protein sequence: CASGVSGTNTGELFF.

The J gene is TRBJ2-3, the V gene TRBV30, with D perhaps TRBD1 (6 bases). V lost 3 bases, J lost 1 base, and 14 bases lay in between. The germline CDR1 and CDR2 sequences are GTSNPN and SVGIG (reference sequence). The CDR3 is made up of 15 amino acids. The CDR3 DNA reads as TGTGCCTGGAGCACAGGGACGACCGGCACAGATACGCAGTATTTT. It translates to CAWSTGTTGTDTQYF.

The V call is TRBV2, the J call TRBJ1-3; D gene ambiguous. The germline V gene has CDR1 SNHLY and CDR2 FYNNEI. Between the trimmed V and J ends, which lost 3 bases and 4 bases, there was a span of 7 bases. The CDR3 contains 13 residues. CDR3: CASSDLWGNTIYF. The CDR3 DNA reads TGTGCCAGCAGTGATTTGTGGGGAAACACCATATATTTT.

Only one count was recorded for this clone. This chain joins TRBV28 and TRBJ2-2, with D uncertain. Looked up from germline, CDR1 is MDHEN and CDR2 is SYDVKM. The V end was cut by 7 bases, the J end by 4 bases, with 7 bases between. This CDR3 is 12 amino acids long. In DNA form, the CDR3 reads TGTGCCAGCAAGATTACCACCGGGGAGCTGTTTTTT. Translating gives CASKITTGELFF.

The chain links TRBV5-1 to TRBJ1-3, with 7 bases lining up with TRBD1. V shed 1 base, J shed 4 bases, and the junction held 8 bases outside the gene matches. The CDR3 consists of 16 residues. Germline V gene lookup returns CDR1 SGHRS and CDR2 YFSETQ. The CDR3 spells CASSLSKGAVGNTIYF. CDR3 bases: TGCGCCAGCAGCTTGTCAAAGGGGGCAGTAGGAAACACCATATATTTT. Using reference TRBV5-1 and TRBJ1-3 for the parts outside the CDR3, the full variable domain is KAGVTQTPRYLIKTRGQQVTLSCSPISGHRSVSWYQQTPGQGLQFLFEYFSETQRNKGNFPGRFSGRQFSNSRSEMNVSTLELGDSALYLCASSLSKGAVGNTIYFGEGSWLTVV.

This clone is a singleton in its sample. The chain has TRBV5-1 and TRBJ1-1, with a possible D match to TRBD1 (5 bases). The CDR3 is 16 residues long. V lost 3 bases and J lost 4, with 19 bases in between. Looked up from germline, CDR1 is SGHRS and CDR2 is YFSETQ. Here the CDR3 DNA reads TGCGCCAGCAGCTCCCATTCAGGGTTATCCGGCACTGAAGCTTTCTTT. This codes for CASSSHSGLSGTEAFF.